This T cell receptor (beta chain) was identified during a study of T cells in tuberculosis. Study-level results: Active tuberculosis cases were adults; controls were adolescents.

Sequencing used immunoSEQ multiplex PCR; TCRdb keeps in-frame clones, though not all of them. Of about 30,000 clones in the sample, around 90% were seen once. The CDR3 sequence is 13 residues long. V lost 2 bases, J lost 2 bases, and 7 bases lay in between. Germline V lookup: CDR1 SEHNR, CDR2 FQNEAQ (reference sequence). Specified time point: new active TB diagnosis, blood taken before or within 7 days of starting treatment. Each patient had positive sputum smear microscopy and/or positive culture. A note on this clone: Its specificity is unknown.

The genes are TRBV7-9 and TRBJ2-7; TRBD2 is a possible D gene (6 bases). The starting material was PBMCs, obtained at tuberculosis diagnosis. The clonotype originates from an adult with tuberculosis. CDR3 sequence reads: CASSLLAPYEQYF. CDR3 nucleotide sequence: TGTGCCAGCAGCTTACTAGCGCCCTACGAGCAGTACTTC. The full variable domain, rest sourced from reference TRBV7-9 and TRBJ2-7, is DTGVSQNPRHKITKRGQNVTFRCDPISEHNRLYWYRQTLGQGPEFLTYFQNEAQLEKSRLLSDRFSAERPKGSFSTLEIQRTEQGDSAMYLCASSLLAPYEQYFGPGTRLTVT.